Below are 29 T cell receptor beta chains sequenced from a single sample in a study of T-cell memory formation after mild COVID-19. A single record per CDR3 protein comes from TCRdb applying MiXCR to the 5' RACE reads. The data hold around 35,000 distinct CDR3 sequences, with 7% to 8% observed a single time. The specimen sequenced was PBMCs or a T cell subset sorted from them (not recorded which). Receptors originate from a man between 18 and 35 years old who had mild COVID-19 (a few samples of this study predate the infection). Cell type and time point are not known.

Ten or more counts support this clonotype. The genes are TRBV5-1 and TRBJ1-1; TRBD1 aligns across 10 bases. This CDR3 has 14 amino acids. Germline CDR1 is SGHRS and CDR2 is YFSETQ. V shed 3 bases and J 5 bases; nucleotides not matched to a gene: 4. The CDR3 DNA reads as TGCGCCAGCAGCTGGGACAGGGGTGGAACTGAAGCTTTCTTT. It is translated as CASSWDRGGTEAFF. Full variable domain (remainder filled in from reference TRBV5-1 and TRBJ1-1): KAGVTQTPRYLIKTRGQQVTLSCSPISGHRSVSWYQQTPGQGLQFLFEYFSETQRNKGNFPGRFSGRQFSNSRSEMNVSTLELGDSALYLCASSWDRGGTEAFFGQGTRLTVV.

This clonotype was recorded many times. The V call is TRBV20-1, the J call TRBJ2-5; 8 bases are a match to TRBD2. The J segment lost 0 bases and the V segment lost 5 bases, leaving 2 bases of the junction unmatched. Looked up from germline, CDR1 is DFQATT and CDR2 is SNEGSKA (reference sequence). This CDR3 has 13 residues. The CDR3 nucleotides read TGCAGTGCTCAGCGGGGGCACCAAGAGACCCAGTACTTC. Residues: CSAQRGHQETQYF.

This clonotype was recorded many times. The chain recombines TRBV12-3 or TRBV12-4 with TRBJ2-5; perhaps TRBD2 as D (5 bases). Trimming shortened V by 4 bases and J by 2 bases, and 11 bases separated the two germline ends. The CDR3 extends over 14 amino acids. The CDR3, as DNA: TGTGCCAGCAGTTGGAGGTCGGGTCAAGAGACCCAGTACTTC. Its translation: CASSWRSGQETQYF.

At least ten counts were recorded for this clonotype. The chain joins TRBV30 to TRBJ2-7; maybe TRBD2 (5 bases). CDR3 size: 15 residues. The germline V gene has CDR1 GTSNPN and CDR2 SVGIG (reference sequence). V was shortened by 1 base and J by 4 bases, with 17 bases between the two germline ends. The CDR3 nucleotides are TGTGCCTGGAGTGCTGGACTCCCAGTGATTTACGAGCAGTACTTC. Translating gives CAWSAGLPVIYEQYF. Together with reference TRBV30 and TRBJ2-7, the CDR3 gives the full variable domain: SQTIHQWPATLVQPVGSPLSLECTVEGTSNPNLYWYRQAAGRGLQLLFYSVGIGQISSEVPQNLSASRPQDRQFILSSKKLLLSDSGFYLCAWSAGLPVIYEQYFGPGTRLTVT.

There are many counts of this clonotype. The gene calls are TRBV5-1 and TRBJ2-2; D uncertain. Trimming pared 4 bases from V and 3 bases from J, leaving 10 bases between. Germline values: CDR1 SGHRS, CDR2 YFSETQ. The CDR3 sequence is 14 residues long. The CDR3 nucleotides are TGCGCCAGCAGCCTAAGAACAGACACCGGGGAGCTGTTTTTT. This translates into CASSLRTDTGELFF.

This clonotype was observed at least ten times. This chain connects TRBV18 to TRBJ2-7; no reliable D call. V was trimmed by 0 bases and J by 4 bases, leaving 7 bases between them. CDR1 and CDR2 from the germline V gene are KGHSH and LQKENI. CDR3 length: 13 amino acids. For the CDR3, the DNA is TGTGCCAGCTCACCACCGGACGGTTACGAGCAGTACGTC. Translation: CASSPPDGYEQYV.

This clonotype was picked up many times. The V gene is TRBV5-1, the J gene TRBJ2-7; D may correspond to TRBD1 or TRBD2 (6 bases each). CDR3 length equals 15 residues. The germline CDR1 and CDR2 sequences are SGHRS and YFSETQ. The V end lost 4 bases, the J end lost 3 bases, and 17 bases lay between the germline ends. CDR3 amino acids: CASSRPGAESYEQYF. CDR3 coding DNA: TGCGCCAGCAGCCGGCCGGGGGCAGAGAGCTACGAGCAGTACTTC.

This clonotype has a count of ten or more. The V and J genes are TRBV4-2 and TRBJ2-5; 9 nucleotides agree with TRBD2. CDR1 and CDR2 from the germline V gene are LGHNA and YNFKEQ. V lost 5 bases and J lost 6; bases outside the gene matches: 10. The CDR3 is 15 amino acids. The CDR3 bases are TGTGCCAGCAGCACCCAGCGGGGGGCTGGAAAGACCCAGTACTTC. This translates into CASSTQRGAGKTQYF.

Many counts were recorded for this clonotype. The J gene is TRBJ2-7, the V gene TRBV20-1, with D perhaps matching TRBD1 or TRBD2 (6 bases each). Trimming removed 8 bases at V and 3 bases at J, with 14 bases between. The CDR3 runs 12 residues. Germline loops: CDR1 DFQATT, CDR2 SNEGSKA (reference sequence). CDR3 amino acids: CSLSGGHYEQYF. As DNA, the CDR3 is TGCAGTCTGTCCGGGGGCCACTACGAGCAGTACTTC.

This clonotype came up many times. V usage is TRBV3-1 and J usage is TRBJ2-3; TRBD2 aligns across 8 bases. V was pared by 8 bases and J by 6 bases, with 7 bases of the junction left unmatched. Germline values: CDR1 LGHDT, CDR2 YNNKEL (reference sequence). The CDR3 extends over 13 amino acids. CDR3 nucleotides: TGTGCCAGCCAACCGGGGGGGCGTGATACGCAGTATTTT. This gives the protein CASQPGGRDTQYF.

This clonotype occurred many times. The chain carries TRBV20-1 and TRBJ1-4; D is uncertain. The CDR3 loop spans 12 amino acids. CDR1 is DFQATT, CDR2 SNEGSKA, per germline (reference sequence). Trimming pared 3 bases from V and 0 bases from J, leaving 2 bases between. CDR3 sequence reads: CSASTTNEKLFF. The CDR3 nucleotides read TGCAGTGCTAGCACAACTAATGAAAAACTGTTTTTT.

This clonotype was observed at least ten times. The V gene is TRBV7-2, the J gene TRBJ2-1, with 8 bases aligning to TRBD2. The CDR3 length is 15 residues. V dropped 4 bases and J dropped 0; count of bases not matched to a gene: 2. The germline gives CDR1 SGHTA, CDR2 FQGNSA. The CDR3 nucleotides read TGTGCCAGCAGCTCGGGGGGGCTCTCCTACAATGAGCAGTTCTTC. It codes for CASSSGGLSYNEQFF.

This clonotype was found many times. The rearrangement links TRBV5-1 to TRBJ1-1; possible D gene TRBD1, 6 bases. Germline V CDR1 and CDR2: SGHRS, YFSETQ. Trimming took 4 bases from V and 5 from J, leaving 12 bases between them. The CDR3 runs to 13 residues. CDR3 protein: CASSPDRLTEAFF. The CDR3 DNA reads as TGCGCCAGCAGCCCCGACAGGCTAACTGAAGCTTTCTTT.

This clonotype was seen many times. The genes are TRBV10-3 and TRBJ2-3; D possibly corresponds to TRBD2 (5 bases). Germline V gives CDR1 ENHRY, CDR2 SYGVKD. The CDR3 is 13 amino acids. Trimming pared 6 bases from V and 0 bases from J, leaving 7 bases between. The CDR3 DNA sequence: TGTGCCATCAGGACGGGAAGCACAGATACGCAGTATTTT. Its protein is CAIRTGSTDTQYF.

This clonotype came up a few times. The chain has TRBV6-5 and TRBJ1-1, with 7 nucleotides matching TRBD1. The junction had 6 bases not matched to a gene; V was cut back by 7 bases and J by 1 base. This CDR3 has 14 amino acids. Germline loops: CDR1 MNHEY, CDR2 SVGAGI. As DNA, the CDR3 is TGTGCCAGCATTCAGACAGGGTGGAACACTGAAGCTTTCTTT. Amino acids: CASIQTGWNTEAFF.

This clonotype was recorded many times. The J gene is TRBJ2-7, the V gene TRBV5-1; D unclear. Germline V gives CDR1 SGHRS, CDR2 YFSETQ. The CDR3 spans 14 residues. The V end lost 2 bases, the J end lost 7 bases, and 16 bases lay between the germline ends. DNA of the CDR3: TGCGCCAGCAGCTTTACCCGGACGCTGGGGGAGCAGTACTTC. This codes for CASSFTRTLGEQYF.

This sequence joins TRBV2 and TRBJ2-1, with TRBD2 as a possible D gene (7 bases). V lost 4 bases and J lost 10, with 17 bases in between. Germline V CDR1 and CDR2: SNHLY, FYNNEI. The CDR3 loop spans 14 amino acids. As DNA, the CDR3 is TGTGCCAGCAGTGCAAACCCAGCGGGACAAGAGCAGTTCTTC. Its protein is CASSANPAGQEQFF.

This clonotype was counted many times. This chain connects TRBV21-1 to TRBJ2-5; the D call of TRBD2 is as the table states it, not checked on the DNA. TRBV21-1 is tagged as a pseudogene. The CDR3 runs 18 residues. CDR3 nucleotides: TGTGCCAGCAGCAAAGTTGGGCTAGCGGACCTGTACCAAGAGACCCAGTACTTC. This encodes CASSKVGLADLYQETQYF.

This clonotype has a count of ten or more. The chain couples TRBV6-5 to TRBJ2-1; 12 bases align to TRBD2. Trimming took 2 bases from V and 8 from J; bases not matched to a gene: 4. Per the germline V gene, CDR1 is MNHEY and CDR2 is SVGAGI. This CDR3 comprises 15 residues. This chain's CDR3 is CASSYASGGAHEQFF. The CDR3 nucleotides read TGTGCCAGCAGTTACGCTAGCGGGGGGGCACATGAGCAGTTCTTC.

This clonotype occurred many times. The V gene is TRBV28, the J gene TRBJ1-5; D gene uncertain. V lost 2 bases and J lost 5, with 10 bases in between. This CDR3 is built from 14 residues. The V gene's germline CDR1 is MDHEN and CDR2 SYDVKM. CDR3 coding DNA: TGTGCCAGCAGTTTAGTCTGGGAAGATCAGCCCCAGCATTTT. This gives the protein CASSLVWEDQPQHF.

This clonotype was counted only a few times. The chain carries TRBV7-3 and TRBJ2-1; D not resolved. CDR1 is SGHTA, CDR2 FQGTGA, per germline. V lost 2 bases, J lost 3 bases, and 8 bases lay in between. The CDR3 length is 14 residues. CDR3 coding DNA: TGTGCCAGCAGCTTAGCGGCGAACTACAATGAGCAGTTCTTC. This encodes CASSLAANYNEQFF. Filled out from reference TRBV7-3 and TRBJ2-1, the complete variable domain reads GAGVSQTPSNKVTEKGKYVELRCDPISGHTALYWYRQSLGQGPEFLIYFQGTGAADDSGLPNDRFFAVRPEGSVSTLKIQRTERGDSAVYLCASSLAANYNEQFFGPGTRLTVL.

The chain joins TRBV28 to TRBJ1-2; 10 bases agree with TRBD1. The CDR3 is 14 residues long. V trimming: 4 bases; J trimming: 5 bases; junction bases outside the gene matches: 4. Germline CDR1 is MDHEN and CDR2 is SYDVKM. In nucleotides, the CDR3 is TGTGCCAGCAGTTCCGGGACAGGGGTGTATGGCTACACCTTC. It translates to CASSSGTGVYGYTF.

This clonotype has at least ten counts. J is TRBJ1-6 and V is TRBV18, with D tentatively TRBD1 (5 bases). The CDR3 covers 13 residues. CDR1 KGHSH and CDR2 LQKENI come from the germline V gene. Trimming shortened V by 3 bases and J by 5 bases, and 5 bases separated the two germline ends. DNA for the CDR3: TGTGCCAGCTCACCGGACAATAATTCACCCCTCCACTTT. It codes for CASSPDNNSPLHF. The full variable domain, its missing parts supplied by reference TRBV18 and TRBJ1-6, is NAGVMQNPRHLVRRRGQEARLRCSPMKGHSHVYWYRQLPEEGLKFMVYLQKENIIDESGMPKERFSAEFPKEGPSILRIQQVVRGDSAAYFCASSPDNNSPLHFGNGTRLTVT.

This clonotype appeared a few times. This CDR3 is CASSYDRRWLNGPETQYF. DNA of the CDR3: TGTGCCAGCAGTTACGATCGCAGGTGGCTGAACGGCCCAGAGACCCAGTACTTC. V gene TRBV6-2 or TRBV6-3 combines with J gene TRBJ2-5; D is undetermined. The V gene's germline CDR1 is MNHEY and CDR2 SVGEGT. This CDR3 spans 18 amino acids. Trimming removed 2 bases at V and 4 bases at J, with 23 bases between.

In this sample, this clonotype turned up a few times. V usage is TRBV5-1 and J usage is TRBJ2-5; 11 positions agree with TRBD2. In germline, CDR1 is SGHRS, CDR2 YFSETQ. The CDR3 is 14 residues long. V shed 7 bases and J 5 bases; nucleotides not matched to a gene: 7. The CDR3, as DNA: TGCGCCAGCCGGACTAGCGGGCTTGGTGAGACCCAGTACTTC. Residues: CASRTSGLGETQYF.

The rearrangement links TRBV9 to TRBJ1-1, with D unclear. Trimming took 0 bases from V and 1 from J, leaving 7 bases between them. This CDR3 region has 14 residues. Germline CDR1 reads SGDLS; CDR2 reads YYNGEE. CDR3 loop: CASSVAWGNTEAFF. The CDR3 bases are TGTGCCAGCAGCGTAGCTTGGGGGAACACTGAAGCTTTCTTT.

The chain recombines TRBV12-3 or TRBV12-4 with TRBJ1-1, with unresolved D. Between the trimmed V and J ends, which lost 5 bases and 3 bases, there was a span of 7 bases. This CDR3 region has 12 residues. The CDR3, as DNA: TGTGCCAGCAGTCCCCGTTACACTGAAGCTTTCTTT. This gives the protein CASSPRYTEAFF.

Many counts were recorded for this clonotype. The chain is built from TRBV18 and TRBJ2-1; D is possibly TRBD2 (5 bases). Germline V gene sequence: CDR1 KGHSH, CDR2 LQKENI. The V and J ends lost 3 bases and 10 bases respectively, with 13 bases between them. The CDR3 is made up of 13 amino acids. The CDR3 here is CASSPRSPGEQFF. The CDR3 nucleotides read TGTGCCAGCTCACCTCGATCCCCGGGGGAGCAGTTCTTC.

This clonotype was found many times. The rearrangement joins TRBV20-1 to TRBJ2-6, with D unclear. This CDR3 contains 15 residues. V dropped 6 bases and J dropped 0 bases, with 12 bases sitting between them. From germline, CDR1 is DFQATT and CDR2 SNEGSKA (reference sequence). The CDR3 DNA follows: TGCAGTGCCTTCGCGGCCAGCTCTGGGGCCAACGTCCTGACTTTC. Its translation is CSAFAASSGANVLTF.